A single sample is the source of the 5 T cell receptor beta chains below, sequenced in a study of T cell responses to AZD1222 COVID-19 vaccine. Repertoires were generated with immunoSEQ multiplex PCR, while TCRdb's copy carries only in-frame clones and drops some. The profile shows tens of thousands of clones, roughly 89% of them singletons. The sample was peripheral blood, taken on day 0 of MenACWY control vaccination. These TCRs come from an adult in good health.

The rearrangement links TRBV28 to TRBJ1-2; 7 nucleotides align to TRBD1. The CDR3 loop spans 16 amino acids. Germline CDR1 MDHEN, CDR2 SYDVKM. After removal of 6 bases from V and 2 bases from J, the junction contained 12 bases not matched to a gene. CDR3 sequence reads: CASRGGLGTANYGYTF. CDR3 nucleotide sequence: TGTGCCAGCAGGGGGGGTTTAGGGACAGCCAACTATGGCTACACCTTC.

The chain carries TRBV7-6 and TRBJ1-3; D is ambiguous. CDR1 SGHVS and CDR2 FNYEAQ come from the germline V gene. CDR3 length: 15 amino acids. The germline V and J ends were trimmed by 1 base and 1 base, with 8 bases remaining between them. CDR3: CASSLDSLSGNTIYF. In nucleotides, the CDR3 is TGTGCCAGCAGCTTAGACAGCCTATCTGGAAACACCATATATTTT.

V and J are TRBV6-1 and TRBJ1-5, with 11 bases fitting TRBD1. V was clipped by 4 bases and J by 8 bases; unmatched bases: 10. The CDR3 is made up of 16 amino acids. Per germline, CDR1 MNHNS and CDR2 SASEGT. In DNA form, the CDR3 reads TGTGCCAGCAGTGGGGACAGGGGGTCGGCGCTGGAGCCCCAGCATTTT. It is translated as CASSGDRGSALEPQHF.

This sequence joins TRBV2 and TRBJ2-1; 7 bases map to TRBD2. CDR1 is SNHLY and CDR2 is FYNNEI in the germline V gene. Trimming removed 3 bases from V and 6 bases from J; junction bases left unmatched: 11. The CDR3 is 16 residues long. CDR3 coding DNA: TGTGCCAGCAGTGAGCCTAGCGGTAGATCGGGCAATGAGCAGTTCTTC. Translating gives CASSEPSGRSGNEQFF.

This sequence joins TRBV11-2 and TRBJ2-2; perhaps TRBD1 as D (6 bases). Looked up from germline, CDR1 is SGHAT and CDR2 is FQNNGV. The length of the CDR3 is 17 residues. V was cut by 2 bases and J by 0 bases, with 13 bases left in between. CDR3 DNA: TGTGCCAGCAGCTTAAGGGAATGGGGGCCGAACACCGGGGAGCTGTTTTTT. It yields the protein CASSLREWGPNTGELFF.